This TCR beta chain was captured by sequencing in a study of T-cell reconstitution after alpha-beta-depleted transplantation in children. Unique molecular identifiers featured in how the TCRbeta library was prepared. MiXCR, applied by TCRdb to the PCR reads, yields one record per CDR3 protein. This sample yields approximately 350,000 distinct CDR3 sequences, of which 10% to 15% are seen a single time; about 3.9% belongs to the top ten. The V gene's germline CDR1 is SGHKS and CDR2 YYEKEE (reference sequence). This CDR3 is built from 16 residues. Of note for this clonotype: An end of the junction differs from the germline gene, which may be a read error.

The source was PBMCs, collected from the stem cell graft. This TCR came from a human donor who donated a stem cell graft to a child with Fanconi anemia. This rearrangement joins TRBV5-5 to TRBJ2-2; 12 positions agree with TRBD2. The CDR3 loop is CVSSLRLAGDTGELFF. The CDR3 DNA reads TGTGTCAGCAGCTTGCGACTAGCGGGAGACACCGGGGAGCTGTTTTTT.